The entry that follows covers one TCR beta chain sequence. Its recognized antigen is unknown. The sample holds no much larger clone one base away, and base qualities are not on file. The Qiagen DNeasy Blood and Tissue Kit was used to extract total genomic DNA from the purified CD4+ T cells. Following immunoSEQ immunosequencing protocols, the TCRbeta CDR3 region, as defined by IMGT, was amplified and sequenced. The source study handled its data this way. Raw sequence data were preprocessed by the immunoSEQ service for PCR and sequencing error correction. The sequence data were imported into the immunoSEQ Analyzer and were further analyzed using VDJtools v1.0.7. Patient-control differences were tested with the paired Wilcoxon signed-rank test. The source is immuneACCESS, and TCRdb retained only in-frame sequences with V and J called. Part of the clones is not carried over; for the studies checked, unresolved V genes explain less than half of this, and the remainder is unexplained. V, J and clone size were drawn from that table, and D and trimming were deduced from the DNA. The sample yields about 25,000 clones; about 91% were counted once. The ten biggest clones cover roughly 0.72% of the sample.

Every depressed patient was matched in pairs with a non-depressed control on sex, age, current smoking status and body mass index. All participants were of European descent. Patients were diagnosed with major depressive disorder by DSM-IV criteria and had a Hamilton Rating Scale for Depression score of 18 or higher. No psychiatric medication, including antidepressants, had been taken by patients for at least 8 weeks before enrollment. Among the patients, depression severity spanned the moderate-to-severe range. All participants were excluded for major medical conditions, Axis I/II comorbidities, regular medication or illicit drug use, or drinking over 100 g alcohol weekly. Roughly 29 ml of peripheral blood was drawn into EDTA tubes from each participant. CD4+ T cells were purified from thawed PBMCs by magnetic negative selection with the BD IMag Human CD4 T Lymphocyte Enrichment Set. A purity of around 96% was typically achieved with the CD4+ enrichment method, as confirmed by flow cytometry. A subgroup of a handful of case-control pairs, chosen blind to chemokine receptor expression and flow-cytometric repertoire skewing results, underwent TCRbeta sequencing. All blood samples were drawn in the morning at 8:00 a.m., and PBMCs were separated by Ficoll-Hypaque gradient centrifugation. Until being assayed, PBMCs were kept in liquid nitrogen after cryopreservation by gradual cooling to -80 degrees C.

The CDR3 covers 14 residues, taking in both the cysteine and the phenylalanine. Of the read, only the CDR3 DNA is kept; its 42 bases are in frame from base 1. Trimming takes 2 bases from V and 2 bases from J, and the germline ends sit 10 bases apart. The germline V gene yields LGHNA for CDR1 and YSLEER for CDR2. The data were taken from a study of untreated major depressive disorder (dated by TCRdb to 2017 to 2018). Turning to the overall study: In this cross-sectional case-control comparison, antidepressant-free major depressive disorder patients and individually matched non-depressed controls were compared on T cell phenotype and TCR repertoire. Differences in Vbeta 5.1, Vbeta 11 and Vbeta 22 usage observed by flow cytometry in the whole cohort were followed up by sequencing.

Broader findings and caveats from the paper: Because of strict matching and exclusion criteria, the study sample was comparatively small, which limits how generalizable the findings are. In every sequenced subject, the top five TRBV05-01 clones were all identified as private clones. In CD4+ T cells, sequencing confirmed that depressed patients used TRBV05-01 (Vbeta 5.1) more than controls did, with a one-tailed test giving p = 0.040. In the sequencing data, TRBV25-01 and TRBV02-01 usage was found to follow the flow-cytometry pattern, although statistical significance was not reached. For the sequencing comparisons, one-tailed planned tests were applied to only three Vbeta families that had been selected in advance.

The sample comprised CD4+ T cells from PBMCs. The sequence was collected from a young woman with major depressive disorder. The sequence is built from TRBV4-3 and TRBJ2-7; TRBD1 could be the D gene, as 5 bases match. The CDR3 sequence is CASSQRQNAYEQYF. The DNA is as follows: TGCGCCAGCAGCCAACGACAGAATGCCTACGAGCAGTACTTC.